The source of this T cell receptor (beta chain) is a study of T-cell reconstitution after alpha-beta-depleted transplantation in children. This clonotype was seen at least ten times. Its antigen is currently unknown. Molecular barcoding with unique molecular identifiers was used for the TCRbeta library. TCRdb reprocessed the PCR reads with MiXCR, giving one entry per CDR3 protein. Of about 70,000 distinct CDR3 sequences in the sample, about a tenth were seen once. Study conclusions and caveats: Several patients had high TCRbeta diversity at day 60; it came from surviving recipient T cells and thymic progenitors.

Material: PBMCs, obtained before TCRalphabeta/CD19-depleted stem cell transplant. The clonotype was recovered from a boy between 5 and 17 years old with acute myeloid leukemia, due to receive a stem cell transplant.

The CDR3 DNA sequence: TGTGCCAGCAGCTTTATGGGAGGGGCTCAAGAGACCCAGTACTTC. The encoded protein is CASSFMGGAQETQYF. V is TRBV7-8 and J is TRBJ2-5; 7 positions agree with TRBD2. V was clipped by 3 bases and J by 2 bases; unmatched bases: 6. Germline CDR1 reads SGHVS; CDR2 reads FQNEAQ. The CDR3 runs to 15 residues.